The 22 T cell receptor beta chains listed next were all sequenced from one sample in a study of blood T cell repertoires in COVID-19. Sequencing was performed with immunoSEQ multiplex PCR; in TCRdb, only in-frame clones are kept and a portion is missing. The table lists 100,000 to 150,000 clones, roughly 83% of them singletons. Sequencing used peripheral blood. These receptors were taken from a woman in her thirties who had recovered from COVID-19.

The V and J genes are TRBV7-9 and TRBJ2-7, with TRBD1 matching over 11 bases. From germline, CDR1 is SEHNR and CDR2 FQNEAQ (reference sequence). This CDR3 has 16 amino acids. After removal of 0 bases from V and 7 bases from J, the junction contained 8 bases not matched to a gene. CDR3 residues: CASSLAPGQGVGEQYF. Written as DNA, the CDR3 is TGTGCCAGCAGCTTAGCTCCGGGACAGGGGGTGGGTGAGCAGTACTTC.

The chain combines TRBV7-2 with TRBJ2-5; 10 bases are shared with TRBD2. Germline V CDR1 and CDR2: SGHTA, FQGNSA. The junction had 3 bases not matched to a gene; V was cut back by 2 bases and J by 0 bases. This CDR3 has 16 residues. CDR3 sequence (DNA): TGTGCCAGCAGCTTAACAGCGGGGGGGTACCAAGAGACCCAGTACTTC. The encoded protein is CASSLTAGGYQETQYF.

The gene calls are TRBV14 and TRBJ2-3, with TRBD2 identical over 16 bases. The CDR3 spans 16 residues. CDR1 SGHDN and CDR2 FVKESK come from the germline V gene. J was trimmed by 6 bases and V by 5 bases; bases with no gene match: 5. The CDR3 region has the DNA TGTGCCAGCAGCTCGGGACTAGCGGGGGGGCCGGATACGCAGTATTTT. Protein: CASSSGLAGGPDTQYF. Full variable domain (missing parts from reference TRBV14 and TRBJ2-3): EAGVTQFPSHSVIEKGQTVTLRCDPISGHDNLYWYRRVMGKEIKFLLHFVKESKQDESGMPNNRFLAERTGGTYSTLKVQPAELEDSGVYFCASSSGLAGGPDTQYFGPGTRLTVL.

The V gene is TRBV4-1, the J gene TRBJ2-7, with D possibly being TRBD2 (6 bases). Trimming left V 2 bases short and J 0 bases short, with 14 bases between. Germline CDR1 is MGHRA and CDR2 is YSYEKL. CDR3 length: 16 amino acids. In DNA, the CDR3 is TGCGCCAGCAGCCAAAGCAAGGCTAGCGCCTCCTACGAGCAGTACTTC. The encoded protein is CASSQSKASASYEQYF.

This clone has more than one count but fewer than ten. The chain is built from TRBV24-1 and TRBJ2-1; TRBD2 matches at 13 bases. From germline, CDR1 is KGHDR and CDR2 SFDVKD. The trim removed 2 bases at V and 4 bases at J, leaving 4 bases unmatched. CDR3 size: 17 residues. The CDR3 nucleotides are TGTGCCACCAGTGATTCCCCGGGACTAGCGGGATACAATGAGCAGTTCTTC. Its protein is CATSDSPGLAGYNEQFF.

The chain recombines TRBV10-3 with TRBJ1-1; a weak D match, TRBD1 (6 bases). This CDR3 is built from 15 residues. The germline V gene encodes CDR1 ENHRY and CDR2 SYGVKD. The germline V and J ends were trimmed by 3 bases and 1 base, with 12 bases remaining between them. The CDR3 reads CAISEPDRRNTEAFF. The CDR3 coding sequence is TGTGCCATCAGTGAACCCGACAGGAGGAACACTGAAGCTTTCTTT.

V usage is TRBV3-1 (or the pseudogene TRBV3-2) and J usage is TRBJ1-2; 9 positions agree with TRBD1. Looked up from germline, CDR1 is LGHDT and CDR2 is YNNKEL (reference sequence). Germline trimming cut 2 bases from V and 4 bases from J; bases unmatched to any gene: 5. The CDR3 spans 15 residues. CDR3 nucleotide sequence: TGTGCCAGCAGCCAAACCGGGACAGGGAGCTATGGCTACACCTTC. This codes for CASSQTGTGSYGYTF.

The rearrangement uses TRBV10-2 and TRBJ2-7; 11 bases are shared with TRBD2. The germline CDR1 and CDR2 sequences are WSHSY and SAAADI. With V trimmed by 4 bases and J by 1 base, 9 bases remained unmatched. The CDR3 has 17 residues. CDR3 nucleotide sequence: TGCGCCAGCAGTGCATTGACTAGCGGGAAATCGTCCTACGAGCAGTACTTC. This codes for CASSALTSGKSSYEQYF.

This chain connects TRBV18 to TRBJ2-1; perhaps TRBD1 as D (6 bases). The CDR3 covers 12 residues. Germline V gene sequence: CDR1 KGHSH, CDR2 LQKENI. The V gene lost 10 bases and the J gene lost 8 bases, with 15 bases spanning the gap. Here the CDR3 reads CATQGSGDEQFF. As DNA, the CDR3 is TGTGCCACCCAGGGGAGCGGTGATGAGCAGTTCTTC. Complete variable domain (other parts from reference TRBV18 and TRBJ2-1): NAGVMQNPRHLVRRRGQEARLRCSPMKGHSHVYWYRQLPEEGLKFMVYLQKENIIDESGMPKERFSAEFPKEGPSILRIQQVVRGDSAAYFCATQGSGDEQFFGPGTRLTVL.

The rearrangement links TRBV15 to TRBJ2-2, with D perhaps TRBD1 (6 bases). V gave up 6 bases and J gave up 6 bases, with 17 bases separating them. Looked up from germline, CDR1 is LNHNV and CDR2 is YYDKDF (reference sequence). CDR3 size: 15 residues. The DNA of the CDR3 is TGTGCCACCAGAAAGGAAGGGGGTGTGTCCGGGGAGCTGTTTTTT. This encodes CATRKEGGVSGELFF.

The V gene is TRBV6-5, the J gene TRBJ1-4, with 8 bases lining up with TRBD1. This CDR3 region has 15 residues. Germline V CDR1 and CDR2: MNHEY, SVGAGI. V lost 6 bases to trimming and J lost 5 bases; unmatched junction nucleotides: 8. The CDR3 loop reads CASSTGRTGNEKLFF. CDR3 in DNA: TGTGCCAGCAGCACCGGTAGGACAGGGAATGAAAAACTGTTTTTT.

CDR3 DNA: TGTGCCAGCAGCTTAATGAGCGGGGGGAGGCCCGGGCAGTTCTTC. Protein: CASSLMSGGRPGQFF. The chain carries TRBV7-8 and TRBJ2-1, with 9 bases aligning to TRBD2. The V and J ends lost 2 bases and 12 bases, in that order; junction bases with no gene match: 11. This CDR3 region has 15 residues. Per germline, CDR1 SGHVS and CDR2 FQNEAQ.

The genes are TRBV5-5 and TRBJ2-1; 9 bases are shared with TRBD1. V gave up 0 bases and J gave up 4 bases; unmatched junction bases: 2. The CDR3 totals 15 residues. CDR1 is SGHKS and CDR2 is YYEKEE in the germline V gene (reference sequence). The CDR3, as DNA: TGTGCCAGCAGCTTGGAGGGACAGGGTTACAATGAGCAGTTCTTC. As protein: CASSLEGQGYNEQFF.

Regarding this clone: In the same sample, other DNA sequences code for this CDR3. The chain combines TRBV3-1 (or the pseudogene TRBV3-2) with TRBJ2-7; D might be TRBD2 (5 bases). Germline V gives CDR1 LGHDT, CDR2 YNNKEL (reference sequence). There are 14 residues in the CDR3. Trimming left V 3 bases short and J 0 bases short, with 9 bases between. This CDR3 is CASSQDTSSYEQYF. The DNA for the CDR3 is TGTGCCAGCAGCCAGGATACTAGCTCCTACGAGCAGTACTTC.

V usage is TRBV27 and J usage is TRBJ2-7; TRBD2 agrees at 8 bases. The CDR3 is made up of 16 amino acids. The germline CDR1 and CDR2 sequences are MNHEY and SMNVEV (reference sequence). Trimming cost V 5 bases and J 2 bases; bases outside gene matches: 11. The CDR3 bases are TGTGCCAGCAGTCGAACGGGGGCGGGGGGCACCTACGAGCAGTACTTC. Amino acids: CASSRTGAGGTYEQYF.

The chain combines TRBV7-3 with TRBJ2-2; D may be TRBD1 (5 bases). Trimming removed 4 bases from V and 4 bases from J, with 16 bases in between. Germline V lookup: CDR1 SGHTA, CDR2 FQGTGA. The CDR3 has 16 residues. CDR3 coding DNA: TGTGCCAGCAGCTCAAGTCAGGGTCGGGTCACCGGGGAGCTGTTTTTT. Amino acids: CASSSSQGRVTGELFF.

This chain connects TRBV7-3 to TRBJ1-2, with 10 bases lining up with TRBD1. There are 13 residues in the CDR3. With V trimmed by 6 bases and J by 6 bases, 4 bases remained unmatched. CDR1 SGHTA and CDR2 FQGTGA come from the germline V gene. CDR3 sequence: CASRDGTGDGYTF. CDR3 nucleotides: TGTGCCAGCAGGGACGGGACAGGGGATGGCTACACCTTC. Combining the CDR3 with reference TRBV7-3 and TRBJ1-2 gives the whole variable domain GAGVSQTPSNKVTEKGKYVELRCDPISGHTALYWYRQSLGQGPEFLIYFQGTGAADDSGLPNDRFFAVRPEGSVSTLKIQRTERGDSAVYLCASRDGTGDGYTFGSGTRLTVV.

This clone occurred once. The chain recombines TRBV2 with TRBJ2-1; tentatively, D is TRBD2 (6 bases). Germline CDR1 SNHLY, CDR2 FYNNEI. This CDR3 has 13 residues. Trimming cost V 7 bases and J 6 bases, with 13 bases left between them. The CDR3 protein is CASTQEGGNEQFF. The CDR3 bases are TGTGCCAGCACCCAAGAGGGAGGCAATGAGCAGTTCTTC.

V usage is TRBV6-5 and J usage is TRBJ1-1; the D gene is possibly TRBD1 (5 bases). There are 15 residues in the CDR3. Germline loops: CDR1 MNHEY, CDR2 SVGAGI. V was trimmed by 7 bases and J by 1 base, leaving 16 bases between them. This CDR3 is CASNSWGSQNTEAFF. The CDR3 coding sequence is TGTGCCAGCAATAGTTGGGGCAGCCAGAACACTGAAGCTTTCTTT.

This clone was picked up one time. The chain uses TRBV9 and TRBJ1-2; perhaps TRBD1 as D (6 bases). CDR1 SGDLS and CDR2 YYNGEE come from the germline V gene. V lost 4 bases, J lost 5 bases, and 21 bases lay in between. The CDR3 has 16 residues. The CDR3 nucleotides are TGTGCCAGCAGCCGACGTATGAGGGGGGGCGGTTATGGCTACACCTTC. Its protein is CASSRRMRGGGYGYTF.

This chain uses TRBV6-5 with TRBJ2-5, with D perhaps matching TRBD1 (7 bases). Germline V lookup: CDR1 MNHEY, CDR2 SVGAGI. Trimming pared 4 bases from V and 7 bases from J, leaving 19 bases between. This CDR3 has 15 amino acids. CDR3 nucleotide sequence: TGTGCCAGCAGTTTGGAGGGGGCAATGGGTGGGACCCAGTACTTC. The encoded protein is CASSLEGAMGGTQYF.

This clone was counted at least ten times. V usage is TRBV3-1 (or the pseudogene TRBV3-2) and J usage is TRBJ2-7; TRBD1 matches at 10 bases. CDR1 and CDR2 (germline): LGHDT, YNNKEL (reference sequence). This CDR3 is 15 amino acids long. J lost 3 bases, V lost 1 base, and 3 bases had no gene match. The chain's CDR3 is CASSQARTGGYEQYF. DNA of the CDR3: TGTGCCAGCAGCCAAGCCAGGACAGGGGGCTACGAGCAGTACTTC.